Shown below are 2 T cell receptor beta chains from a single sample sequenced in a study of persistence of HIV-infected CD4 T cells (dated by TCRdb to the early 2020s). What the treatment or condition label conveys for this sample: suppressive antiretroviral therapy. Lysates of CMV-infected fibroblasts at around 10 ug/mL were used to stimulate the cells. Memory CD4+ T cells that did not respond, being CD40L-negative, CD69-negative and CD45RO-high, were sorted as memory populations depleted of antigen-responding cells. The immunoSEQ hsTCRB assay version 4 in survey mode was used to sequence TCRbeta repertoires from genomic DNA. TCRdb took over this immuneACCESS table, retaining in-frame rearrangements with V and J assigned. Such tables are incomplete; in checked studies, under half of the missing clones stem from an unresolved V gene, and the remainder is unexplained. This sample gives tens of thousands of clones in total; about four fifths of them show up just once. In total, the top ten clones hold 5% to 7% of the sample.

These receptors' targets are unknown. This sample comprised CD4+ T cells sorted from PBMCs after 18-hour stimulation, obtained from a patient who received antiretroviral therapy. The cell subset or site label, as the study defines it: CD40L-CD69- CD45RO-high memory CD4 T cells not responding to CMV lysate. These receptors all stem from an adult woman with HIV who was CMV-seropositive.

The chain combines TRBV28 with TRBJ1-1; no clear D. The CDR3 covers 16 residues. Trimming stripped 5 bases from V and 0 bases from J, with 16 bases between. CDR1 MDHEN and CDR2 SYDVKM come from the germline V gene. CDR3 sequence (DNA): TGTGCCAGCAGTCCTTGGGCGAGCGGACTGAACACTGAAGCTTTCTTT. Residues: CASSPWASGLNTEAFF.

The CDR3, as DNA: TGTGCCAGCAGTGGGGGACTAGCAACCGGGGAGCTGTTTTTT. Translated, it gives CASSGGLATGELFF. The V gene is TRBV2, the J gene TRBJ2-2; TRBD2 matches at 9 bases. The CDR3 has 14 amino acids. V lost 4 bases, J lost 5 bases, and 2 bases stayed unmatched. Germline CDR1 reads SNHLY; CDR2 reads FYNNEI.